Each of the 9 T cell receptor beta chains below was sequenced from the same sample in a study of blood T cell repertoires in COVID-19. Method: immunoSEQ multiplex PCR; TCRdb's copy keeps in-frame clones and lacks some. The sample lists some 26,000 clones, around 90% occurring once. Specimen: peripheral blood. The origin of the receptors is a human donor in a cohort sampled during active COVID-19.

The chain combines TRBV6-2 or TRBV6-3 with TRBJ1-1; D not certain. The CDR3 sequence is 14 residues long. CDR1 MNHEY and CDR2 SVGEGT come from the germline V gene. V was clipped by 2 bases and J by 1 base, with 8 bases between them. CDR3 protein: CASSYPRKNTEAFF. Written as DNA, the CDR3 is TGTGCCAGCAGTTACCCCAGGAAGAACACTGAAGCTTTCTTT.

The V and J genes are TRBV6-5 and TRBJ2-7; the match to TRBD2 covers 7 bases. The V segment lost 2 bases and the J segment 3 bases; nucleotides outside the gene matches: 7. Germline V lookup: CDR1 MNHEY, CDR2 SVGAGI. The length of the CDR3 is 15 residues. The CDR3 is CASSYKASGGYEQYF. CDR3 sequence (DNA): TGTGCCAGCAGTTACAAGGCTAGCGGAGGCTACGAGCAGTACTTC.

This chain joins TRBV12-2 and TRBJ1-1. TRBV12-2 is given as a pseudogene. CDR3 length: 17 residues. The CDR3 here is CASRTHRFAGGDTEAFF. DNA for the CDR3: TGTGCAAGTCGCACCCATCGCTTTGCTGGGGGGGACACTGAAGCTTTCTTT.

Comment on this clone: One end of the junction does not line up with germline, which may come from a read error. This sample also contains other DNA sequences that code for the same CDR3. The chain employs TRBV7-2 and TRBJ2-2, with a tentative D call TRBD1 (5 bases). Germline CDR1 is SGHTA and CDR2 is FQGNSA. The CDR3 loop spans 16 amino acids. In DNA form, the CDR3 reads TGTGCCAGCAGTTTAGAAGGACATTCGAACACCGGGGAGCTGTTTTTT. Translated, it gives CASSLEGHSNTGELFF.

The gene calls are TRBV5-1 and TRBJ1-2; 8 bases line up with TRBD1. V trimming: 0 bases; J trimming: 0 bases; junction bases outside the gene matches: 7. In germline, CDR1 is SGHRS, CDR2 YFSETQ. The CDR3 spans 17 residues. This CDR3 reads CASSLEGGQAANYGYTF. CDR3 DNA: TGCGCCAGCAGCTTGGAGGGGGGACAGGCGGCTAACTATGGCTACACCTTC.

This clone showed up just once. The chain is built from TRBV5-1 and TRBJ2-5; D is undetermined. The germline V gene encodes CDR1 SGHRS and CDR2 YFSETQ. The CDR3 runs 12 residues. Trimming left V 4 bases short and J 1 base short, with 5 bases between. CDR3 DNA: TGCGCCAGCAGCGAGCCCCAAGAGACCCAGTACTTC. Translating it yields CASSEPQETQYF.

The V call is TRBV7-3, the J call TRBJ2-6, with D possibly being TRBD2 (5 bases). Trimming removed 8 bases from V and 1 base from J, with 9 bases in between. Germline values: CDR1 SGHTA, CDR2 FQGTGA. The CDR3 loop spans 14 amino acids. The CDR3 sequence is CASRPGSGANVLTF. The CDR3 nucleotides read TGTGCCAGCCGGCCGGGGTCTGGGGCCAACGTCCTGACTTTC.

This chain uses TRBV7-9 with TRBJ2-1, with 11 bases matching TRBD2. CDR3 length: 17 amino acids. The trim removed 3 bases at V and 0 bases at J, leaving 4 bases unmatched. Germline CDR1 SEHNR, CDR2 FQNEAQ (reference sequence). The DNA for the CDR3 is TGTGCCAGCAGCTTCGGGACTAGCGGAAGCTCCTACAATGAGCAGTTCTTC. This codes for CASSFGTSGSSYNEQFF. The full variable domain, completed using reference TRBV7-9 and TRBJ2-1, is DTGVSQNPRHKITKRGQNVTFRCDPISEHNRLYWYRQTLGQGPEFLTYFQNEAQLEKSRLLSDRFSAERPKGSFSTLEIQRTEQGDSAMYLCASSFGTSGSSYNEQFFGPGTRLTVL.

This clone came up a few times. DNA for the CDR3: TGCAGCTGCGCGGGAGGCGACGAGCAGTACTTC. Encoded protein: CSCAGGDEQYF. The chain employs TRBV29-1 and TRBJ2-7; 8 nucleotides align to TRBD2. The trim removed 8 bases at V and 5 bases at J, leaving 5 bases unmatched. The CDR3 covers 11 residues. Per germline, CDR1 SQVTM and CDR2 ANQGSEA.